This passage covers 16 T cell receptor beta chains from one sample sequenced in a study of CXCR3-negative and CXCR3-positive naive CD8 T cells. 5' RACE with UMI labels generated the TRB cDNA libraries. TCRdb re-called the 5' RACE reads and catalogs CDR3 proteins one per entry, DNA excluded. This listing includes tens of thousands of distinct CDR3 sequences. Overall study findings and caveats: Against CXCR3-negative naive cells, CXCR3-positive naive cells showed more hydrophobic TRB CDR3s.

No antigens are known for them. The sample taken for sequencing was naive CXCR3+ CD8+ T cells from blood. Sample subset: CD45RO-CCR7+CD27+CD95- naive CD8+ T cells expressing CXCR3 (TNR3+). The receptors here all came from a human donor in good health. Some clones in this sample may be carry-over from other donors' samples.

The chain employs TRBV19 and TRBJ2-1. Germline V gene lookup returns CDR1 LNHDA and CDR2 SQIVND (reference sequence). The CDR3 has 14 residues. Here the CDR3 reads CASSIVGVLDEQFF.

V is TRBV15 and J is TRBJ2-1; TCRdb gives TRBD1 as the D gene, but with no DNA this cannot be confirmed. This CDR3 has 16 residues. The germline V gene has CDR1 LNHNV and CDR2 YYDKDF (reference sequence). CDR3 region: CATSRVFTGASNEQFF. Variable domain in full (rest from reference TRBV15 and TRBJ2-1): DAMVIQNPRYQVTQFGKPVTLSCSQTLNHNVMYWYQQKSSQAPKLLFHYYDKDFNNEADTPDNFQSRRPNTSFCFLDIRSPGLGDTAMYLCATSRVFTGASNEQFFGPGTRLTVL.

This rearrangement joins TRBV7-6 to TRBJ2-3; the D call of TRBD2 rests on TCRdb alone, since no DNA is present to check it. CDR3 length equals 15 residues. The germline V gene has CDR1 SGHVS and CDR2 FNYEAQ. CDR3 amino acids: CASSFWLEGPDTQYF.

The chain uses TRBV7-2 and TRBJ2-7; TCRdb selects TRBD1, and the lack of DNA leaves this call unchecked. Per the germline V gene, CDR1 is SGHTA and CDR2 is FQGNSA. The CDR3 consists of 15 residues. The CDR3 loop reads CASSLTVGGQGEQYF. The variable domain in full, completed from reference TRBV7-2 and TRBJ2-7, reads GAGVSQSPSNKVTEKGKDVELRCDPISGHTALYWYRQSLGQGLEFLIYFQGNSAPDKSGLPSDRFSAERTGGSVSTLTIQRTQQEDSAVYLCASSLTVGGQGEQYFGPGTRLTVT.

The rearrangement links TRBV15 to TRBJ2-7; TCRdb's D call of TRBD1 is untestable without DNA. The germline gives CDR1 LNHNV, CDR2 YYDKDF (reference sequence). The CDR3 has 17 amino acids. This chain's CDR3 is CATSRVSAYDSPYEQYF.

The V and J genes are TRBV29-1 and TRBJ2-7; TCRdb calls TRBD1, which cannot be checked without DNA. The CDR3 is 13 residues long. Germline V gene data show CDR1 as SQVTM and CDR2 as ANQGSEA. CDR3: CSAARDGYYEQYF.

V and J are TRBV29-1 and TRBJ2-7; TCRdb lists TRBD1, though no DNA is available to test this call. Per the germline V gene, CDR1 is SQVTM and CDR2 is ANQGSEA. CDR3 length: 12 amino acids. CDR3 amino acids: CSVEGLGAESYF.

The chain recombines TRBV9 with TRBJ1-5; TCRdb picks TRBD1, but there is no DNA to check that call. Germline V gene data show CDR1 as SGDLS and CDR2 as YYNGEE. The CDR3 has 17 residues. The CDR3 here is CASSDCPGDRWCQPQHF.

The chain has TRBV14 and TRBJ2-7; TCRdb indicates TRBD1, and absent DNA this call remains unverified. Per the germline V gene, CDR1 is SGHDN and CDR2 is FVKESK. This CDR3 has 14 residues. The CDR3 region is CASARDRGRGEQYF.

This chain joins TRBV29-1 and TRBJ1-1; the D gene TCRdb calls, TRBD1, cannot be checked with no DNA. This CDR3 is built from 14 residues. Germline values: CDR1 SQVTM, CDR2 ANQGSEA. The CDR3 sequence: CSVERGGIGTEAFF.

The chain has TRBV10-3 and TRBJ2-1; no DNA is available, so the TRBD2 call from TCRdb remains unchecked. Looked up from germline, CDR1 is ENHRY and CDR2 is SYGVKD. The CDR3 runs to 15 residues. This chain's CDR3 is CAISEASGGEYEQFF.

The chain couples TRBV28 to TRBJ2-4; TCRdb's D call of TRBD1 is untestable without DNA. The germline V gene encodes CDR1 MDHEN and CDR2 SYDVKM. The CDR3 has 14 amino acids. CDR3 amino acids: CASIRAGDGNIQYF. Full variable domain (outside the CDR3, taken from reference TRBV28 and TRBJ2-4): DVKVTQSSRYLVKRTGEKVFLECVQDMDHENMFWYRQDPGLGLRLIYFSYDVKMKEKGDIPEGYSVSREKKERFSLILESASTNQTSMYLCASIRAGDGNIQYFGAGTRLSVL.

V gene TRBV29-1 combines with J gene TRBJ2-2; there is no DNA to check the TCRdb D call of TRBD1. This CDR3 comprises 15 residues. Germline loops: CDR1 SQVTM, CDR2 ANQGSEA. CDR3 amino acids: CSAFNGHANTGELFF.

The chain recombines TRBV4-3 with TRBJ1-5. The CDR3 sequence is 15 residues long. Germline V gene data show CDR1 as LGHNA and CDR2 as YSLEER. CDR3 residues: CASSQDWASNRPQHF.

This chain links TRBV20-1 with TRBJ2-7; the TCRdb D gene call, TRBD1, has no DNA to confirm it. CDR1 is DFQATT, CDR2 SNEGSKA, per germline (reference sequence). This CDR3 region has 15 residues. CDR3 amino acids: CSARATGGEPYEQYF.

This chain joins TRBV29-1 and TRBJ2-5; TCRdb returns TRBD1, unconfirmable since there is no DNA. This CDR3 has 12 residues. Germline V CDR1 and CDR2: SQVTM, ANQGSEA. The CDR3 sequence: CSVATGPRAQYF.